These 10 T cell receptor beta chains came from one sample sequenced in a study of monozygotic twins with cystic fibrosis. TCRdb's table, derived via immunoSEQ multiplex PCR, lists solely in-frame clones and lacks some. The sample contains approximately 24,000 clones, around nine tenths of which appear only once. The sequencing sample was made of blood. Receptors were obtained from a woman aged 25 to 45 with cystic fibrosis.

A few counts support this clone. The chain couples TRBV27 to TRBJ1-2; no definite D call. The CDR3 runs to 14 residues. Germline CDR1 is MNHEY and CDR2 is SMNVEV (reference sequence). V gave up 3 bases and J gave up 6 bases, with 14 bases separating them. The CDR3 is CASSLWGGQDGYTF. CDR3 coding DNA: TGTGCCAGCAGTTTGTGGGGAGGGCAGGATGGCTACACCTTC.

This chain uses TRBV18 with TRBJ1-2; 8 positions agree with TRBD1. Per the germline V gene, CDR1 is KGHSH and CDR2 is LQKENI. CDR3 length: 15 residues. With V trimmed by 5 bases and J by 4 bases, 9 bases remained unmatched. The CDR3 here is CASSFDRGDSYGYTF. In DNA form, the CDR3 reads TGTGCCAGCTCATTCGACAGGGGCGACAGCTATGGCTACACCTTC.

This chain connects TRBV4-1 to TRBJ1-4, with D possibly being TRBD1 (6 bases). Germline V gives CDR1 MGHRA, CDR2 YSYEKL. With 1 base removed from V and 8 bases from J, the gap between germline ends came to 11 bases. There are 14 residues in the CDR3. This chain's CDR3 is CASSQVQGREKLFF. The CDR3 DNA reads TGCGCCAGCAGCCAAGTACAGGGTAGGGAAAAACTGTTTTTT.

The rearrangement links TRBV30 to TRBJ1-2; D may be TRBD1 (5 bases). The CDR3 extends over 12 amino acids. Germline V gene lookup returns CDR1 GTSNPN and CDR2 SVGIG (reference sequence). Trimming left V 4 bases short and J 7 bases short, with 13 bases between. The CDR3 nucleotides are TGTGCCTGGACAGGGTCGGCGGGTGGCTACACCTTC. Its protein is CAWTGSAGGYTF.

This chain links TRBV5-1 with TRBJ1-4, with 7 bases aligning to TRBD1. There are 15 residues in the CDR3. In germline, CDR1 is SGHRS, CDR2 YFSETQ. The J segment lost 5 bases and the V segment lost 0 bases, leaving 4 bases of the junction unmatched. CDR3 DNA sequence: TGCGCCAGCAGCTTGGTTCAGGGGGAAAATGAAAAACTGTTTTTT. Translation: CASSLVQGENEKLFF.

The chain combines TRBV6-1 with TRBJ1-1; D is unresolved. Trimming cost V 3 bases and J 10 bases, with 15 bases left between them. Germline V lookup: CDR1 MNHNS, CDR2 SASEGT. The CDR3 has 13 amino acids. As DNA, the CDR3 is TGTGCCAGCAGTGATAGCCCCCCCATGAGAGCTTTCTTT. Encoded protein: CASSDSPPMRAFF.

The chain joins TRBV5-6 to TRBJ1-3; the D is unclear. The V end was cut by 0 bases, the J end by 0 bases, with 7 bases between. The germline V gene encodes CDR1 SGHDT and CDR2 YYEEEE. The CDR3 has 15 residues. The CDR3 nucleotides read TGTGCCAGCAGCTTGGGAACACACTCTGGAAACACCATATATTTT. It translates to CASSLGTHSGNTIYF.

The CDR3 DNA reads as TGCAGCGTTGAATCAAGGGACTCCTCTAACTATGGCTACACCTTC. Protein product: CSVESRDSSNYGYTF. This rearrangement joins TRBV29-1 to TRBJ1-2, with D tentatively TRBD1 (5 bases). V was pared by 2 bases and J by 0 bases, with 13 bases between. CDR1 and CDR2 (germline): SQVTM, ANQGSEA. This CDR3 is built from 15 residues.

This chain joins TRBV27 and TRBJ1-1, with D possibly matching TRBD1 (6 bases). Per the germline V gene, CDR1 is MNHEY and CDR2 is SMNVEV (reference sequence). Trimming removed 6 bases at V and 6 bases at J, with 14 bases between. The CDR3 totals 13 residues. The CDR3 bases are TGTGCCAGCAGGCAGGGGCATATTGCTGAAGCTTTCTTT. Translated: CASRQGHIAEAFF.

The CDR3 DNA sequence: TGCGCCAGCAGCTTGGGTGGGACAGCGAACTATGGCTACACCTTC. It yields the protein CASSLGGTANYGYTF. The chain employs TRBV5-1 and TRBJ1-2, with TRBD1 matching over 7 bases. Germline V gives CDR1 SGHRS, CDR2 YFSETQ. This CDR3 spans 15 amino acids. The junction had 4 bases not matched to a gene; V was cut back by 0 bases and J by 2 bases.